The clone carrying this T cell receptor (beta chain) has at least ten counts. The antigen remains unidentified. Germline loops: CDR1 DFQATT, CDR2 SNEGSKA (reference sequence). The CDR3 sequence is 12 residues long. Trimming pared 5 bases from V and 4 bases from J, leaving 11 bases between. The data were taken from a study of T cells in Graves' hyperthyroidism and ophthalmopathy. Hyperthyroidism, newly diagnosed and lasting under 2 months, affected patients aged 18 to 65. From less than 13 ml of fresh peripheral blood, PBMCs were isolated. The TCR beta CDR3 regions underwent amplification using RNA transcripts as the source. TCR CDR3 regions were first amplified by RT-PCR with HTBI primers. One entry per CDR3 protein, called by TCRdb with MiXCR from the multiplex PCR reads. The sample has around 520,000 distinct CDR3 sequences; around 13% are singletons. Points from the study as a whole: Stable hyperthyroidism was separated from ophthalmopathy by a model based on 13 V-J features.

This sequence was found in a woman between 40 and 55 years old with Graves' hyperthyroidism. Sequencing input: blood. The rearrangement joins TRBV20-1 to TRBJ2-5; D remains unclear. CDR3 nucleotide sequence: TGCAGTGCTTCCCGGATAGGAGAGACCCAGTACTTC. Translation: CSASRIGETQYF.